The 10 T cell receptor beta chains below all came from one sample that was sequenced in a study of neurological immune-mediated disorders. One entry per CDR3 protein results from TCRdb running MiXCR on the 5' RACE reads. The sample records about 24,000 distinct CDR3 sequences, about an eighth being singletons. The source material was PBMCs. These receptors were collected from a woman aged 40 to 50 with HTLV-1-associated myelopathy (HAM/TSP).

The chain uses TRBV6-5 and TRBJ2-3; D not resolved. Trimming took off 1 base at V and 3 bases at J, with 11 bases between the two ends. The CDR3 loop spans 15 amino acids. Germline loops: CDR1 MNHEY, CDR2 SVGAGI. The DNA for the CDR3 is TGTGCCAGCAGTTACTGGAACCCCGCGACAGATACGCAGTATTTT. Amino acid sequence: CASSYWNPATDTQYF.

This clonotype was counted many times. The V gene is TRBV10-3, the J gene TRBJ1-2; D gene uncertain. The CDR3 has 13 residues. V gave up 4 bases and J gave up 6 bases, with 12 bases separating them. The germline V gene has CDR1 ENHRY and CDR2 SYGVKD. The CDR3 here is CAISGDLSHGYTF. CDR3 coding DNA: TGTGCCATCAGTGGAGATTTGTCTCATGGCTACACCTTC.

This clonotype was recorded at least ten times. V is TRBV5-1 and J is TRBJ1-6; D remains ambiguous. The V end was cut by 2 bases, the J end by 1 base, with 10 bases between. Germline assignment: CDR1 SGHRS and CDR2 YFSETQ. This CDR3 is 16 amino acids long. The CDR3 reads CASSFSGMSYNSPLHF. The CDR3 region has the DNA TGCGCCAGCAGCTTTTCGGGAATGTCCTATAATTCACCCCTCCACTTT.

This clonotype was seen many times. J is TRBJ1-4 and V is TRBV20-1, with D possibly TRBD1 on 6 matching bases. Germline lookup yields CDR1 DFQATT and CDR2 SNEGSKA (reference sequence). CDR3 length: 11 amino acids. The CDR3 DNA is TGCGCGCGGAGGGGGAGCGAAAAACTGTTTTTT. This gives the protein CARRGSEKLFF.

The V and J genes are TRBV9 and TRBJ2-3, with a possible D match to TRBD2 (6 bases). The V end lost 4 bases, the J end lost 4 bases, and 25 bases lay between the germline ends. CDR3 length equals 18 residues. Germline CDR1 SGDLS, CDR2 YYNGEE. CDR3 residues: CASSLTSTGTGVADTQYF. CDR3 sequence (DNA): TGTGCCAGCAGCTTAACCTCGACCGGGACGGGGGTGGCAGATACGCAGTATTTT.

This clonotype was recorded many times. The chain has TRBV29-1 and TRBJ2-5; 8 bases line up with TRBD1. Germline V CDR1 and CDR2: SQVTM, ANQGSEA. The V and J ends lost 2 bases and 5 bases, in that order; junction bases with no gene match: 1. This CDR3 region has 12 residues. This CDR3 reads CSVETGGETQYF. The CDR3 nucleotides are TGCAGCGTTGAAACAGGGGGGGAGACCCAGTACTTC.

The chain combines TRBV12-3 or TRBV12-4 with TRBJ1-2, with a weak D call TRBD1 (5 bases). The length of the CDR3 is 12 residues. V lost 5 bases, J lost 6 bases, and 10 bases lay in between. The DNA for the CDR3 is TGTGCCAGCAGTGAGGGACGTAATGGCTACACCTTC. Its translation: CASSEGRNGYTF.

The chain's CDR3 is CASNPTQYF. CDR3 sequence (DNA): TGTGCCAGCAACCCGACCCAGTACTTC. The V and J genes are TRBV6-5 and TRBJ2-5; the D is unclear. CDR1 is MNHEY, CDR2 SVGAGI, per germline. V was trimmed by 7 bases and J by 7 bases, leaving 4 bases between them. The CDR3 extends over 9 amino acids.

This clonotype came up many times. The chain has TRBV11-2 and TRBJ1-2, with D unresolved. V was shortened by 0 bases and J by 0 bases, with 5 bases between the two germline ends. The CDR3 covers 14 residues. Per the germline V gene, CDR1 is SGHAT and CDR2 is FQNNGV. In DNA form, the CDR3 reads TGTGCCAGCAGCTTAGACGGGGCTAACTATGGCTACACCTTC. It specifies CASSLDGANYGYTF.

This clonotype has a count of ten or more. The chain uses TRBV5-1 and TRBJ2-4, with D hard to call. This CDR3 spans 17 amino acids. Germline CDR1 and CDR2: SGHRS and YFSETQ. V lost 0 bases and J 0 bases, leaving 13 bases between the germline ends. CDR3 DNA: TGCGCCAGCAGCTTGGGGGCCTATGAGCTAGCCAAAAACATTCAGTACTTC. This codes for CASSLGAYELAKNIQYF.